This T cell receptor (beta chain) was recorded in a study of T cell changes during pregnancy in multiple sclerosis. Assay used: immunoSEQ multiplex PCR; TCRdb lists only in-frame clones, some missing. The data contain 58,000 or so clones, approximately 90% of them singletons. The germline gives CDR1 SQVTM, CDR2 ANQGSEA. This CDR3 has 15 amino acids. V was clipped by 4 bases and J by 1 base, with 14 bases between them. The sequences come from CD4+ T cells from peripheral blood mononuclear cells, collected in the third trimester of pregnancy. The sequence derives from a female donor with multiple sclerosis, enrolled in a pregnancy study. The chain employs TRBV29-1 and TRBJ1-5; maybe TRBD1 (6 bases). CDR3 nucleotides: TGCAGCGTTGTACAGGGTGGTGGAAGCAATCAGCCCCAGCATTTT. Translating it yields CSVVQGGGSNQPQHF.